The 23 T cell receptor beta chains below all came from one sample that was sequenced in a study of cytomegalovirus exposure and HLA in healthy donors. PCR amplification relied on 60 Vbeta primers (plus 13 Jbeta primers). Clones were sequenced by immunoSEQ multiplex PCR, and TCRdb holds only the in-frame ones, with some missing. The sample records 80,000 to 95,000 clones, roughly 86% being singletons. Sequencing was carried out using PBMCs. Receptor source: a woman aged 18-30 years in good health and CMV-seropositive.

V and J are TRBV6-4 and TRBJ2-3; TRBD2 matches at 11 bases. The V gene end was trimmed by 3 bases and the J gene end by 2 bases; junction bases not matched to a gene: 1. The CDR3 length is 15 residues. In germline, CDR1 is MRHNA, CDR2 SNTAGT. CDR3 loop: CASSDSGRATDTQYF. DNA of the CDR3: TGTGCCAGCAGTGATAGCGGGAGGGCCACAGATACGCAGTATTTT.

CDR3 DNA sequence: TGCGCCAGCACACCCACTAGCGGGAGCCACTACGAGCAGTACTTC. Protein sequence: CASTPTSGSHYEQYF. The chain uses TRBV4-1 and TRBJ2-7; TRBD2 agrees at 11 bases. The CDR3 has 15 residues. Germline V lookup: CDR1 MGHRA, CDR2 YSYEKL. V lost 7 bases to trimming and J lost 3 bases; unmatched junction nucleotides: 8.

V is TRBV10-2 and J is TRBJ2-1, with 9 bases fitting TRBD2. The CDR3 spans 14 residues. The V segment lost 7 bases and the J segment 8 bases; nucleotides outside the gene matches: 9. Germline CDR1 WSHSY, CDR2 SAAADI. The CDR3 sequence: CASKEAGGPHEQFF. The CDR3 nucleotides read TGCGCCAGCAAAGAGGCGGGGGGGCCTCATGAGCAGTTCTTC.

The chain joins TRBV6-1 to TRBJ1-4; 8 bases align to TRBD1. The V segment lost 7 bases and the J segment 6 bases; nucleotides outside the gene matches: 10. The CDR3 runs to 15 residues. Looked up from germline, CDR1 is MNHNS and CDR2 is SASEGT. The CDR3 loop is CASTGIQGGDEKLFF. The CDR3 DNA is TGTGCCAGCACGGGTATACAGGGGGGAGATGAAAAACTGTTTTTT.

V is TRBV27 and J is TRBJ1-1, with 7 bases identical to TRBD1. This CDR3 region has 15 residues. The J segment lost 1 base and the V segment lost 0 bases, leaving 2 bases of the junction unmatched. Germline values: CDR1 MNHEY, CDR2 SMNVEV (reference sequence). CDR3 protein: CASSLSRTGNTEAFF. The CDR3 nucleotides are TGTGCCAGCAGTTTATCTAGGACAGGGAACACTGAAGCTTTCTTT.

V gene TRBV7-6 combines with J gene TRBJ2-7, with 7 bases that match TRBD2. CDR3 size: 13 residues. Trimming took 5 bases from V and 3 from J; bases not matched to a gene: 4. The germline V gene has CDR1 SGHVS and CDR2 FNYEAQ. CDR3 region: CASSAGEYYEQYF. CDR3 nucleotides: TGTGCCAGCAGCGCGGGAGAATACTACGAGCAGTACTTC.

V usage is TRBV5-4 and J usage is TRBJ2-7, with a tentative D call TRBD2 (5 bases). CDR1 is SGHNT, CDR2 YYREEE, per germline (reference sequence). The V and J ends lost 0 bases and 0 bases respectively, with 7 bases between them. The CDR3 totals 14 residues. The CDR3 here is CASSLGGSSYEQYF. CDR3 sequence (DNA): TGTGCCAGCAGCTTGGGAGGGAGCTCCTACGAGCAGTACTTC.

The chain links TRBV25-1 to TRBJ2-2; D perhaps matches TRBD2 (6 bases). There are 14 residues in the CDR3. Germline-derived CDR1 and CDR2 are MGHDK and SYGVNS. Trimming took off 4 bases at V and 1 base at J, with 7 bases between the two ends. CDR3 bases: TGTGCCAGCAGTGTGGGGGGGAACACCGGGGAGCTGTTTTTT. It is translated as CASSVGGNTGELFF.

This clone was detected only once. V usage is TRBV7-9 and J usage is TRBJ2-7, with no clear D. The CDR3 is 14 residues long. Trimming left V 6 bases short and J 2 bases short, with 14 bases between. Per germline, CDR1 SEHNR and CDR2 FQNEAQ (reference sequence). The CDR3 coding sequence is TGTGCCAGCAGTCAAGGCGGAACCCCCTACGAGCAGTACTTC. It specifies CASSQGGTPYEQYF.

This chain links TRBV6-1 with TRBJ1-4; TRBD1 agrees at 7 bases. CDR3 length: 15 residues. Germline CDR1 MNHNS, CDR2 SASEGT. V lost 2 bases and J lost 8; bases outside the gene matches: 8. The CDR3 is CASSETGTAAEKLFF. The CDR3 region has the DNA TGTGCCAGCAGTGAAACCGGGACAGCAGCCGAAAAACTGTTTTTT.

This chain connects TRBV6-6 to TRBJ2-1; D remains unclear. The ends were cut back, 4 bases at V and 6 bases at J, with 7 bases in the middle. The germline CDR1 and CDR2 sequences are MNHNY and SVGAGI (reference sequence). This CDR3 is 12 amino acids long. CDR3 coding DNA: TGTGCCAGCAGTTCCGTCCTCAATGAGCAGTTCTTC. It translates to CASSSVLNEQFF.

The chain joins TRBV7-6 to TRBJ2-2; D is uncertain. The CDR3 length is 12 residues. Germline V CDR1 and CDR2: SGHVS, FNYEAQ. The V gene lost 5 bases and the J gene lost 5 bases, with 6 bases spanning the gap. CDR3 protein: CASSPFTGELFF. CDR3 coding DNA: TGTGCCAGCAGCCCCTTTACCGGGGAGCTGTTTTTT. Drawing the rest from reference TRBV7-6 and TRBJ2-2, the complete variable domain is GAGVSQSPRYKVTKRGQDVALRCDPISGHVSLYWYRQALGQGPEFLTYFNYEAQQDKSGLPNDRFSAERPEGSISTLTIQRTEQRDSAMYRCASSPFTGELFFGEGSRLTVL.

The chain has TRBV29-1 and TRBJ2-7, with 7 bases aligning to TRBD2. CDR3 length: 16 amino acids. The V segment lost 7 bases and the J segment 0 bases; nucleotides outside the gene matches: 15. Germline values: CDR1 SQVTM, CDR2 ANQGSEA. The CDR3 coding sequence is TGCAGCGCTTTGGGGGGGTCCCTCCCGAGCTCCTACGAGCAGTACTTC. Its translation: CSALGGSLPSSYEQYF.

The genes are TRBV5-1 and TRBJ2-2; D is unclear. In germline, CDR1 is SGHRS, CDR2 YFSETQ. The germline V and J ends were trimmed by 1 base and 6 bases, with 10 bases remaining between them. The CDR3 runs 14 residues. The CDR3 DNA reads as TGCGCCAGCAGCTTGCCTCAGTTGTCCGGGGAGCTGTTTTTT. This sequence encodes CASSLPQLSGELFF.

The chain uses TRBV10-3 and TRBJ2-3; D is unresolved. This CDR3 has 11 residues. V was trimmed by 2 bases and J by 5 bases, leaving 2 bases between them. The germline CDR1 and CDR2 sequences are ENHRY and SYGVKD. The CDR3 DNA reads as TGTGCCATCAGTGAGCTAGATACGCAGTATTTT. Protein sequence: CAISELDTQYF.

In the case of this clone: The junction shows a germline mismatch at one end, possibly a read error. CDR3 DNA: TGTGCTAGCAGCCTACTTAGCGGGAGCCCCTACAATGAGCAGTTCTTC. It encodes CASSLLSGSPYNEQFF. The rearrangement joins TRBV7-7 to TRBJ2-1, with 9 bases that match TRBD2. CDR1 and CDR2 (germline): SSHAT, FNYEAQ (reference sequence). The CDR3 totals 16 residues.

The CDR3 DNA is TGCGCCAGCAGCCAAGATCGTGGGCAGGAAAACATTCAGTACTTC. Translated, it gives CASSQDRGQENIQYF. The V gene is TRBV4-1, the J gene TRBJ2-4; D call uncertain. CDR1 is MGHRA and CDR2 is YSYEKL in the germline V gene. The CDR3 runs to 15 residues. V was pared by 0 bases and J by 5 bases, with 11 bases between.

CDR3: CASSQPPTTLSYNEQFF. CDR3 sequence (DNA): TGCGCCAGCAGCCAACCTCCGACTACCCTCTCCTACAATGAGCAGTTCTTC. The chain joins TRBV4-1 to TRBJ2-1, with a tentative D call TRBD2 (5 bases). The CDR3 is 17 amino acids. The germline gives CDR1 MGHRA, CDR2 YSYEKL. V gave up 2 bases and J gave up 0 bases, with 14 bases separating them.

The rearrangement links TRBV5-8 to TRBJ2-1; the D is unclear. From germline, CDR1 is SGHTS and CDR2 YDEGEE. Trimming pared 4 bases from V and 1 base from J, leaving 9 bases between. The CDR3 is made up of 14 amino acids. The CDR3 DNA reads TGTGCCAGCAGCAGAATCCGGTCCTACAATGAGCAGTTCTTC. Protein product: CASSRIRSYNEQFF.

The gene calls are TRBV6-1 and TRBJ1-1; TRBD1 matches at 9 bases. CDR3 length: 15 residues. V lost 4 bases to trimming and J lost 8 bases; unmatched junction nucleotides: 11. Germline values: CDR1 MNHNS, CDR2 SASEGT. DNA for the CDR3: TGTGCCAGCAGTGGAGGGACAGGGACTTCGGAAGAAGCTTTCTTT. Protein product: CASSGGTGTSEEAFF.

V and J are TRBV5-5 and TRBJ1-3; D not certain. V was shortened by 4 bases and J by 1 base, with 6 bases between the two germline ends. CDR3 length equals 13 residues. Per germline, CDR1 SGHKS and CDR2 YYEKEE (reference sequence). CDR3 amino acids: CASSQFSGNTIYF. Here the CDR3 DNA reads TGTGCCAGCAGCCAATTTTCTGGAAACACCATATATTTT.

The chain uses TRBV6-5 and TRBJ1-1; D may be TRBD1 (5 bases). This CDR3 region has 14 residues. The ends were cut back, 4 bases at V and 3 bases at J, with 12 bases in the middle. Germline V lookup: CDR1 MNHEY, CDR2 SVGAGI. This CDR3 reads CASSSGLGDTEAFF. In nucleotides, the CDR3 is TGTGCCAGCAGTTCGGGTTTAGGGGACACTGAAGCTTTCTTT.

The chain has TRBV27 and TRBJ1-6; 7 bases map to TRBD1. The CDR3 loop spans 14 amino acids. V was pared by 5 bases and J by 7 bases, with 5 bases of the junction left unmatched. Looked up from germline, CDR1 is MNHEY and CDR2 is SMNVEV (reference sequence). This CDR3 reads CASSPTGKNSPLHF. DNA of the CDR3: TGTGCCAGCAGTCCGACAGGGAAGAATTCACCCCTCCACTTT.